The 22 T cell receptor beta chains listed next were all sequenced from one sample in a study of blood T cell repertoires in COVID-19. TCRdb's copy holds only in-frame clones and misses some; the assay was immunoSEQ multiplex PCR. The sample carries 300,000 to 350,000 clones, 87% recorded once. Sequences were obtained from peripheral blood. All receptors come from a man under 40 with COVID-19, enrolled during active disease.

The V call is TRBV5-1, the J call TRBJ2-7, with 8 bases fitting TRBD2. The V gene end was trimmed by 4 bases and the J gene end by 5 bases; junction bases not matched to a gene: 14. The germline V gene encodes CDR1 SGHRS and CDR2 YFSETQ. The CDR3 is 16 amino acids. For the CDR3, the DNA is TGCGCCAGCAGCCCCATGGGTCGGGGGGGCATCCACGAGCAGTACTTC. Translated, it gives CASSPMGRGGIHEQYF.

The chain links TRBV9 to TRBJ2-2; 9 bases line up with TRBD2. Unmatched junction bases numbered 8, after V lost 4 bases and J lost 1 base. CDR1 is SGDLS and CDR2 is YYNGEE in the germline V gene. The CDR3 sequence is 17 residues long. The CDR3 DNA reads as TGTGCCAGCAGCCCTCGAGGTAGCGGGAGGAACACCGGGGAGCTGTTTTTT. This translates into CASSPRGSGRNTGELFF.

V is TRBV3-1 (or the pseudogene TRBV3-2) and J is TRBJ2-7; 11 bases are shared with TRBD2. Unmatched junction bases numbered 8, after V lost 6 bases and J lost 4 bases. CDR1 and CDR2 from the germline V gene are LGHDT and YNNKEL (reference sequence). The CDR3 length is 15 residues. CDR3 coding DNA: TGTGCCAGCAGATTACTAGCGGGAGACGGGTACGAGCAGTACTTC. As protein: CASRLLAGDGYEQYF.

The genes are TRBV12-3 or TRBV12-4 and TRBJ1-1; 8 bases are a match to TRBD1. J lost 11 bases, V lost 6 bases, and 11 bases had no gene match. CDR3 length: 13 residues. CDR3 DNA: TGTGCCAGCAGAACACATCAGGGGGCCGGGGCTTTCTTT. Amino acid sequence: CASRTHQGAGAFF.

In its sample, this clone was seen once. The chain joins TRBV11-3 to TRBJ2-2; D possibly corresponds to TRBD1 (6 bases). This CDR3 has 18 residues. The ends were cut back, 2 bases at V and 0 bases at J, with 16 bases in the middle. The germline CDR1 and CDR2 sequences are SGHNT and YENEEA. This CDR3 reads CASSLTGSSVANTGELFF. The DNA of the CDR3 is TGTGCCAGCAGCTTAACAGGGTCCTCCGTCGCGAACACCGGGGAGCTGTTTTTT.

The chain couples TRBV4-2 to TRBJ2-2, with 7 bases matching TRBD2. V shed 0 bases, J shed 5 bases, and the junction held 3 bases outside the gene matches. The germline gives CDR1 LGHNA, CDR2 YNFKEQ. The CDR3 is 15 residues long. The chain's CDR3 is CASSQETGRTGELFF. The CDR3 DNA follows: TGTGCCAGCAGCCAAGAGACCGGGAGGACCGGGGAGCTGTTTTTT.

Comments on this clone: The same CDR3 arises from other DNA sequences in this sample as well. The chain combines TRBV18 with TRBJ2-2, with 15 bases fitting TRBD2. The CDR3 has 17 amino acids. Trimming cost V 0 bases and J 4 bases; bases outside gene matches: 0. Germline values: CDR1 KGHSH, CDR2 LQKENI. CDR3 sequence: CASSPPGLAGGTGELFF. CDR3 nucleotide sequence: TGTGCCAGCTCACCACCGGGACTAGCGGGAGGCACCGGGGAGCTGTTTTTT. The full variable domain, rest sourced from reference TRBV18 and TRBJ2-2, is NAGVMQNPRHLVRRRGQEARLRCSPMKGHSHVYWYRQLPEEGLKFMVYLQKENIIDESGMPKERFSAEFPKEGPSILRIQQVVRGDSAAYFCASSPPGLAGGTGELFFGEGSRLTVL.

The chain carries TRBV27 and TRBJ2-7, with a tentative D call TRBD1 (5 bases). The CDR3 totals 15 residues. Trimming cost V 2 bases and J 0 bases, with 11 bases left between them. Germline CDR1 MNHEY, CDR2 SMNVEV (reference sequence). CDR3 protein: CASSLRGESSYEQYF. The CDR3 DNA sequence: TGTGCCAGCAGTTTAAGGGGTGAGAGCTCCTACGAGCAGTACTTC.

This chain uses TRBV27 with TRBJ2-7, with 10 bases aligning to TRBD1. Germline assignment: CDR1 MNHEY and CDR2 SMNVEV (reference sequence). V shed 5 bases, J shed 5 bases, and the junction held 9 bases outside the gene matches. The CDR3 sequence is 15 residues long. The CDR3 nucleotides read TGTGCCAGCAGTAGAGACAGGGGGCGTCTAGACGAGCAGTACTTC. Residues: CASSRDRGRLDEQYF.

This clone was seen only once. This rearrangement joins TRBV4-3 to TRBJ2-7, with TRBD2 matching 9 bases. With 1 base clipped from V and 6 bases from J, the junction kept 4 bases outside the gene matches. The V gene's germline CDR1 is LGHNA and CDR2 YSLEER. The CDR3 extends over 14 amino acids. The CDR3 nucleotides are TGCGCCAGCAGCCAAGGGCGGGAGGGGCGCGAGCAGTACTTC. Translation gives CASSQGREGREQYF.

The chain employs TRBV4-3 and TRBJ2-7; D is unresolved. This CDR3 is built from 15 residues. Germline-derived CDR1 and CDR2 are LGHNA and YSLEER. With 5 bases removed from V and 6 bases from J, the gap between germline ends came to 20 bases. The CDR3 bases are TGCGCCAGCAGCGACGGTGCGGCCTCGCGGCCCGAGCAGTACTTC. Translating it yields CASSDGAASRPEQYF.

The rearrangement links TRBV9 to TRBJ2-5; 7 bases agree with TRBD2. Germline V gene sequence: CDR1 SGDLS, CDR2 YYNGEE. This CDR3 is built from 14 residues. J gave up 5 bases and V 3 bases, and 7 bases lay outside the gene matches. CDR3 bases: TGTGCCAGCAGCGAACACGGGGGAGGGGAGACCCAGTACTTC. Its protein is CASSEHGGGETQYF. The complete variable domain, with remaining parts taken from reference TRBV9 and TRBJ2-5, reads DSGVTQTPKHLITATGQRVTLRCSPRSGDLSVYWYQQSLDQGLQFLIQYYNGEERAKGNILERFSAQQFPDLHSELNLSSLELGDSALYFCASSEHGGGETQYFGPGTRLLVL.

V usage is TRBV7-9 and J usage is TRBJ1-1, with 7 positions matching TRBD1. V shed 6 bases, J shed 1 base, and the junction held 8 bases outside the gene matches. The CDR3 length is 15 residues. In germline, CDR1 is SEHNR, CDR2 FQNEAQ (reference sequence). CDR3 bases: TGTGCCAGCAGGCCACGACAGGGAACGAACACTGAAGCTTTCTTT. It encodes CASRPRQGTNTEAFF. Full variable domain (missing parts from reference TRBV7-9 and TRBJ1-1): DTGVSQNPRHKITKRGQNVTFRCDPISEHNRLYWYRQTLGQGPEFLTYFQNEAQLEKSRLLSDRFSAERPKGSFSTLEIQRTEQGDSAMYLCASRPRQGTNTEAFFGQGTRLTVV.

The CDR3 here is CASSLRSIAGVGTDTQYF. CDR3 nucleotides: TGTGCCAGCAGCTTACGATCTATAGCGGGAGTGGGCACAGATACGCAGTATTTT. J is TRBJ2-3 and V is TRBV7-2; TRBD2 aligns across 9 bases. The CDR3 loop spans 18 amino acids. Unmatched junction bases numbered 10, after V lost 2 bases and J lost 1 base. Germline CDR1 reads SGHTA; CDR2 reads FQGNSA. The variable domain in full, with the rest retrieved from reference TRBV7-2 and TRBJ2-3, is GAGVSQSPSNKVTEKGKDVELRCDPISGHTALYWYRQSLGQGLEFLIYFQGNSAPDKSGLPSDRFSAERTGGSVSTLTIQRTQQEDSAVYLCASSLRSIAGVGTDTQYFGPGTRLTVL.

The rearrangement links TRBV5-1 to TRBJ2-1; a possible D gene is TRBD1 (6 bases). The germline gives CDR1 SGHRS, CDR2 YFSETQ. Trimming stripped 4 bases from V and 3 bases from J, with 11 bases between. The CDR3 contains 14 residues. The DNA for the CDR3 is TGCGCCAGCAGCATCCGGGACAACTACAATGAGCAGTTCTTC. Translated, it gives CASSIRDNYNEQFF.

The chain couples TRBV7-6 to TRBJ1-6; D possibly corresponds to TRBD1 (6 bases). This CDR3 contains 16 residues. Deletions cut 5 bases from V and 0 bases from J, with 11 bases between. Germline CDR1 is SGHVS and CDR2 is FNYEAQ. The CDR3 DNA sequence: TGTGCCAGCAGCGCCACAGGGAGCTCCTATAATTCACCCCTCCACTTT. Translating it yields CASSATGSSYNSPLHF.

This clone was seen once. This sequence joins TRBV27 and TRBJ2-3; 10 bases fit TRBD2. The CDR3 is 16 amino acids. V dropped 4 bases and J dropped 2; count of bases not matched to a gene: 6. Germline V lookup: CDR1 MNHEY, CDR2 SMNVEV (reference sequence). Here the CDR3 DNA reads TGTGCCAGCAGTTCAAATAGCGGGAGGATCACAGATACGCAGTATTTT. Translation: CASSSNSGRITDTQYF.

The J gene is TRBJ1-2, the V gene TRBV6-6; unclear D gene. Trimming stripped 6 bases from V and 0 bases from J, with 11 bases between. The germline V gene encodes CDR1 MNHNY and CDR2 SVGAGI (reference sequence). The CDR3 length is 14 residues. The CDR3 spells CASSLGRTNYGYTF. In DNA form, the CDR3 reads TGTGCCAGCAGCTTGGGGAGGACTAACTATGGCTACACCTTC.

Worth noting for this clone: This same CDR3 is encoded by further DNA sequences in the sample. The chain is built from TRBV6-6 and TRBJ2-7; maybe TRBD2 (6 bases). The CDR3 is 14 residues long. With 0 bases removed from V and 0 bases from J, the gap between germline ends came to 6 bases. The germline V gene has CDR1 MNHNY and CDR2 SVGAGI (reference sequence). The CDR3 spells CASSYSGSSYEQYF. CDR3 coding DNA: TGTGCCAGCAGTTACTCCGGGAGCTCCTACGAGCAGTACTTC.

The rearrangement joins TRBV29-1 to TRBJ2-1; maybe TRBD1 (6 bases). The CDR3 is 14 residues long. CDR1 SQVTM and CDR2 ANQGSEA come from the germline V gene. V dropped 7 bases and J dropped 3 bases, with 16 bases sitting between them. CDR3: CSAVGRGFYNEQFF. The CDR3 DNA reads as TGCAGCGCAGTCGGCAGGGGTTTCTACAATGAGCAGTTCTTC.

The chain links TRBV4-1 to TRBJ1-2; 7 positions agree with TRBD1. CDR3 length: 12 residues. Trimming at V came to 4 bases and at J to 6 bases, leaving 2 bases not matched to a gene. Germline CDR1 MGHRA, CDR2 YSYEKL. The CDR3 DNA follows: TGCGCCAGCAGCCCACAGGGGAATGGCTACACCTTC. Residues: CASSPQGNGYTF.

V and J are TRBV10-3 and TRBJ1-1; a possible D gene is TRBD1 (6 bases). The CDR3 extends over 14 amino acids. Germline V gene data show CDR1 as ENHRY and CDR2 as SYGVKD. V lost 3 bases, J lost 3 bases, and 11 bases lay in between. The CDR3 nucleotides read TGTGCCATCAGTGAAATCGGGACATACACTGAAGCTTTCTTT. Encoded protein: CAISEIGTYTEAFF.